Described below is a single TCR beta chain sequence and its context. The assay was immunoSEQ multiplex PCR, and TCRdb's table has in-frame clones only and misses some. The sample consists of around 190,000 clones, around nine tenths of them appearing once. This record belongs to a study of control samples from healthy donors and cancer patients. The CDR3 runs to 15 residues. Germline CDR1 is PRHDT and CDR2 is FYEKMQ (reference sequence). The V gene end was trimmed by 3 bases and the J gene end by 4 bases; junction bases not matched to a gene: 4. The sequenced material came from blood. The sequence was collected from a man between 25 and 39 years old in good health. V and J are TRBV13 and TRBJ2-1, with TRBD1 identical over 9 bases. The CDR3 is CASSFEGQGYNEQFF. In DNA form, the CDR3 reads TGTGCCAGCAGCTTTGAGGGACAGGGATACAATGAGCAGTTCTTC.